A single sample gave rise to the 24 T cell receptor beta chains below, sequenced in a study of T cells after posttransplantation cyclophosphamide. Clones were read by immunoSEQ multiplex PCR, and TCRdb kept only the in-frame ones, dropping some. The data contain about 40,000 clones, about nine tenths of them seen just once; the ten biggest clones take up less than 2.5%. Busulfan-fludarabine conditioning, marrow transplant, and cyclophosphamide on days +3 and +4 were administered. The sequencing here drew on PBMCs, taken around 58 days after allogeneic stem cell transplant with posttransplant cyclophosphamide. These receptors originate from a male patient in his sixties or seventies who received an allogeneic stem cell transplant from a related donor and was CMV-positive. Some T cells may be graft donor cells.

This rearrangement joins TRBV5-8 to TRBJ2-5; 8 bases are a match to TRBD1. This CDR3 contains 16 residues. V shed 4 bases and J 1 base; nucleotides not matched to a gene: 9. CDR1 SGHTS and CDR2 YDEGEE come from the germline V gene. CDR3 nucleotides: TGTGCCAGCAGCCGTCGACAGGGGATCAGCCAAGAGACCCAGTACTTC. Translation gives CASSRRQGISQETQYF.

The chain is built from TRBV13 and TRBJ2-2; the D is unclear. This CDR3 is 13 amino acids long. CDR1 is PRHDT and CDR2 is FYEKMQ in the germline V gene (reference sequence). The germline V and J ends were trimmed by 5 bases and 0 bases, with 4 bases remaining between them. The CDR3 DNA reads as TGTGCCAGCAGCCCAACGAACACCGGGGAGCTGTTTTTT. Protein: CASSPTNTGELFF.

This clone was found a few times. The CDR3 loop reads CASSESGGYSGNTIYF. DNA for the CDR3: TGTGCCAGCAGTGAATCCGGCGGATACTCTGGAAACACCATATATTTT. The chain links TRBV25-1 to TRBJ1-3; D gene ambiguous. V shed 1 base and J shed 0 bases, with 10 bases lying between them. Germline CDR1 and CDR2: MGHDK and SYGVNS. This CDR3 has 16 residues. Full variable domain (outside the CDR3, taken from reference TRBV25-1 and TRBJ1-3): EADIYQTPRYLVIGTGKKITLECSQTMGHDKMYWYQQDPGMELHLIHYSYGVNSTEKGDLSSESTVSRIRTEHFPLTLESARPSHTSQYLCASSESGGYSGNTIYFGEGSWLTVV.

The rearrangement links TRBV30 to TRBJ2-2, with 10 bases fitting TRBD2. Trimming removed 0 bases from V and 5 bases from J; junction bases left unmatched: 3. Germline V gene data show CDR1 as GTSNPN and CDR2 as SVGIG (reference sequence). This CDR3 region has 15 residues. The CDR3 bases are TGTGCCTGGAGTGTAGCGGGGGGGCGAACCGGGGAGCTGTTTTTT. It is translated as CAWSVAGGRTGELFF.

The chain joins TRBV6-1 to TRBJ2-1, with TRBD1 matching over 8 bases. The germline V gene encodes CDR1 MNHNS and CDR2 SASEGT. V shed 4 bases and J 8 bases; nucleotides not matched to a gene: 10. This CDR3 is 15 amino acids long. The CDR3 is CASSADRGGLDEQFF. The CDR3, as DNA: TGTGCCAGCAGTGCAGACAGGGGTGGACTCGATGAGCAGTTCTTC.

This chain connects TRBV5-5 to TRBJ1-5, with D unresolved. The germline V and J ends were trimmed by 4 bases and 0 bases, with 17 bases remaining between them. This CDR3 is built from 17 residues. The germline V gene has CDR1 SGHKS and CDR2 YYEKEE (reference sequence). CDR3 DNA sequence: TGTGCCAGCAGCCCCGGGAGAGCGATATATAGCAATCAGCCCCAGCATTTT. Protein product: CASSPGRAIYSNQPQHF.

CDR3 amino acids: CASSPHWDSSYEQYV. CDR3 DNA: TGTGCCAGCAGCCCACACTGGGACAGCTCCTACGAGCAGTACGTC. The gene calls are TRBV5-6 and TRBJ2-7; TRBD1 aligns across 7 bases. This CDR3 region has 15 residues. Germline V gene data show CDR1 as SGHDT and CDR2 as YYEEEE. Trimming at V came to 4 bases and at J to 0 bases, leaving 7 bases not matched to a gene.

V and J are TRBV6-1 and TRBJ1-2; 7 nucleotides agree with TRBD1. The V gene end was trimmed by 6 bases and the J gene end by 6 bases; junction bases not matched to a gene: 13. CDR3 length: 15 amino acids. The germline V gene encodes CDR1 MNHNS and CDR2 SASEGT. The CDR3 DNA is TGTGCCAGCAGGGATACAGGGGTACCGGAGGATGGCTACACCTTC. This codes for CASRDTGVPEDGYTF.

The chain joins TRBV5-1 to TRBJ2-3; maybe TRBD1 (5 bases). Germline V gene data show CDR1 as SGHRS and CDR2 as YFSETQ. V was pared by 4 bases and J by 2 bases, with 17 bases between. The CDR3 is 16 residues long. The CDR3 here is CASSPSESRATDTQYF. The CDR3 nucleotides are TGCGCCAGCAGCCCTTCGGAGAGCAGGGCCACAGATACGCAGTATTTT. Combining the CDR3 with reference TRBV5-1 and TRBJ2-3 gives the whole variable domain KAGVTQTPRYLIKTRGQQVTLSCSPISGHRSVSWYQQTPGQGLQFLFEYFSETQRNKGNFPGRFSGRQFSNSRSEMNVSTLELGDSALYLCASSPSESRATDTQYFGPGTRLTVL.

The chain recombines TRBV6-6 with TRBJ2-7; D possibly corresponds to TRBD2 (5 bases). This CDR3 contains 13 residues. V was shortened by 4 bases and J by 0 bases, with 7 bases between the two germline ends. Germline V gene lookup returns CDR1 MNHNY and CDR2 SVGAGI (reference sequence). CDR3 region: CASSFGLSYEQYF. The CDR3 nucleotides are TGTGCCAGCAGTTTCGGACTCTCCTACGAGCAGTACTTC.

This clone was counted a single time. The chain combines TRBV5-6 with TRBJ2-1; TRBD2 aligns across 12 bases. J gave up 7 bases and V 2 bases, and 4 bases lay outside the gene matches. The CDR3 consists of 15 residues. Germline assignment: CDR1 SGHDT and CDR2 YYEEEE. CDR3: CASSFLAGGQNEQFF. The CDR3 DNA reads as TGTGCCAGCAGCTTCCTAGCGGGGGGGCAGAATGAGCAGTTCTTC. Using reference TRBV5-6 and TRBJ2-1 for the parts outside the CDR3, the full variable domain is DAGVTQSPTHLIKTRGQQVTLRCSPKSGHDTVSWYQQALGQGPQFIFQYYEEEERQRGNFPDRFSGHQFPNYSSELNVNALLLGDSALYLCASSFLAGGQNEQFFGPGTRLTVL.

This clone was observed once. This chain connects TRBV2 to TRBJ2-5; the D is unclear. The last part of the DNA fits TRBJ2-7 better; the J call may be wrong. The germline V gene encodes CDR1 SNHLY and CDR2 FYNNEI. This CDR3 contains 11 residues. CDR3: CASKRSYEQYF. For the CDR3, the DNA is TGTGCCAGCAAGAGGTCCTACGAGCAGTACTTC.

This chain joins TRBV30 and TRBJ1-1; the match to TRBD1 covers 9 bases. The V gene end was trimmed by 3 bases and the J gene end by 10 bases; junction bases not matched to a gene: 12. This CDR3 has 14 amino acids. Germline values: CDR1 GTSNPN, CDR2 SVGIG (reference sequence). For the CDR3, the DNA is TGTGCCTGGAGGACCCTACTTACGACAGGGGGAGCTTTCTTT. This translates into CAWRTLLTTGGAFF.

The gene calls are TRBV5-1 and TRBJ2-3; the D gene is possibly TRBD2 (6 bases). The CDR3 is made up of 15 amino acids. V was trimmed by 2 bases and J by 0 bases, leaving 10 bases between them. CDR1 is SGHRS, CDR2 YFSETQ, per germline. The CDR3 reads CASSFWGESTDTQYF. DNA of the CDR3: TGCGCCAGCAGCTTTTGGGGGGAAAGCACAGATACGCAGTATTTT.

CDR3 residues: CASSLRQGSQPQHF. As DNA, the CDR3 is TGCGCCAGCAGCTTGAGACAGGGGAGTCAGCCCCAGCATTTT. V usage is TRBV5-1 and J usage is TRBJ1-5; 8 bases match TRBD1. This CDR3 region has 14 residues. V gave up 1 base and J gave up 6 bases; unmatched junction bases: 3. CDR1 and CDR2 from the germline V gene are SGHRS and YFSETQ.

The chain carries TRBV5-1 and TRBJ2-3; D gene unclear. The germline CDR1 and CDR2 sequences are SGHRS and YFSETQ. The CDR3 runs to 16 residues. Trimming removed 7 bases at V and 2 bases at J, with 20 bases between. In nucleotides, the CDR3 is TGCGCCAGCCAACTCCTGGCGCGGAGACTCACAGATACGCAGTATTTT. This sequence encodes CASQLLARRLTDTQYF.

This chain joins TRBV6-5 and TRBJ1-2; 11 bases line up with TRBD1. The ends lost 2 bases at V and 8 bases at J; junction bases unmatched: 1. This CDR3 spans 13 amino acids. CDR1 and CDR2 (germline): MNHEY, SVGAGI. CDR3 loop: CASSYGTGGGYTF. CDR3 in DNA: TGTGCCAGCAGTTACGGGACAGGGGGGGGCTACACCTTC.

The CDR3 DNA reads as TGTGCCAGCAGGGAAGGCGGATGGACAGGGGAGGGGAAAAAACTGTTTTTT. This encodes CASREGGWTGEGKKLFF. The chain uses TRBV5-5 and TRBJ1-4, with 9 bases identical to TRBD1. Germline lookup yields CDR1 SGHKS and CDR2 YYEKEE (reference sequence). The CDR3 is made up of 17 amino acids. The V gene end was trimmed by 5 bases and the J gene end by 9 bases; junction bases not matched to a gene: 17.

The chain is built from TRBV6-6 and TRBJ2-5; a possible D gene is TRBD1 (5 bases). CDR3 length: 14 amino acids. In germline, CDR1 is MNHNY, CDR2 SVGAGI (reference sequence). The V end lost 4 bases, the J end lost 0 bases, and 9 bases lay between the germline ends. The CDR3 loop is CASSSGFYQETQYF. CDR3 in DNA: TGTGCCAGCAGTTCAGGGTTCTACCAAGAGACCCAGTACTTC.

This chain uses TRBV5-1 with TRBJ2-1; TRBD1 agrees at 12 bases. Germline V CDR1 and CDR2: SGHRS, YFSETQ. This CDR3 region has 14 residues. J gave up 5 bases and V 4 bases, and 1 base lay outside the gene matches. The CDR3 DNA reads TGCGCCAGCAGCGGGGACAGGGGGCACAATGAGCAGTTCTTC. Protein: CASSGDRGHNEQFF.

The chain combines TRBV4-2 with TRBJ1-5; D is possibly TRBD1 (5 bases). The germline V and J ends were trimmed by 0 bases and 1 base, with 13 bases remaining between them. CDR3 length: 17 amino acids. The V gene's germline CDR1 is LGHNA and CDR2 YNFKEQ. CDR3: CASSQDEGRISNQPQHF. The CDR3 nucleotides are TGTGCCAGCAGCCAAGATGAGGGGAGGATCAGCAATCAGCCCCAGCATTTT.

The J gene is TRBJ2-1, the V gene TRBV7-9; 7 nucleotides align to TRBD2. This CDR3 spans 14 amino acids. Germline CDR1 and CDR2: SEHNR and FQNEAQ (reference sequence). Trimming removed 1 base from V and 6 bases from J; junction bases left unmatched: 3. This CDR3 is CASSLGSGGNEQFF. CDR3 coding DNA: TGTGCCAGCAGCTTAGGTTCGGGGGGCAATGAGCAGTTCTTC.

This clone was found once. The chain couples TRBV5-1 to TRBJ2-1; D not resolved. V lost 0 bases and J 7 bases, leaving 5 bases between the germline ends. Germline V gene sequence: CDR1 SGHRS, CDR2 YFSETQ. CDR3 length: 12 amino acids. CDR3 region: CASSLAHNEQFF. The CDR3 nucleotides are TGCGCCAGCAGCTTGGCCCATAATGAGCAGTTCTTC.

V is TRBV18 and J is TRBJ1-6; 8 bases are shared with TRBD1. V trimming: 2 bases; J trimming: 14 bases; junction bases outside the gene matches: 14. This CDR3 has 16 residues. Germline values: CDR1 KGHSH, CDR2 LQKENI. The CDR3 sequence is CASSPTAPGQDLALHF. CDR3 sequence (DNA): TGTGCCAGCTCACCAACAGCTCCGGGACAGGACTTAGCCCTCCACTTT.